The 3 T cell receptor beta chains presented below share a single source sample, sequenced in a study of blood T cell repertoires in COVID-19. Assay: immunoSEQ multiplex PCR; the TCRdb copy retains only in-frame clones and omits some. The repertoire consists of 200,000 to 250,000 clones, with more than 65% occurring once and the leading ten covering 3.6%. Sequencing was carried out using peripheral blood. The receptors stem from an elderly woman with acute or convalescent COVID-19.

Concerning this clone: At the DNA level, this CDR3 is encoded by other sequences in the same sample as well. The V call is TRBV3-1 (or the pseudogene TRBV3-2), the J call TRBJ1-2; unclear D gene. Trimming took off 1 base at V and 7 bases at J, with 4 bases between the two ends. The CDR3 length is 11 residues. Germline CDR1 is LGHDT and CDR2 is YNNKEL (reference sequence). CDR3 amino acids: CASSQAGGYTF. CDR3 in DNA: TGTGCCAGCAGCCAAGCCGGTGGCTACACCTTC.

This clone has a handful of counts. J is TRBJ2-5 and V is TRBV5-1; TRBD1 aligns across 10 bases. The CDR3 spans 15 residues. V lost 4 bases and J lost 4; bases outside the gene matches: 7. The germline V gene encodes CDR1 SGHRS and CDR2 YFSETQ. The CDR3 reads CASSPPTGGSETQYF. For the CDR3, the DNA is TGCGCCAGCAGCCCACCGACAGGGGGCTCAGAGACCCAGTACTTC. Combining the CDR3 with reference TRBV5-1 and TRBJ2-5 gives the whole variable domain KAGVTQTPRYLIKTRGQQVTLSCSPISGHRSVSWYQQTPGQGLQFLFEYFSETQRNKGNFPGRFSGRQFSNSRSEMNVSTLELGDSALYLCASSPPTGGSETQYFGPGTRLLVL.

The V and J genes are TRBV28 and TRBJ1-2; D uncertain. Germline loops: CDR1 MDHEN, CDR2 SYDVKM. Trimming cost V 4 bases and J 7 bases, with 10 bases left between them. CDR3 length equals 12 residues. This CDR3 reads CASSSRTGGYTF. The CDR3 DNA sequence: TGTGCCAGCAGTTCCCGAACGGGTGGCTACACCTTC.